This T cell receptor beta chain was found in a study of cytomegalovirus exposure and HLA in healthy donors. As for this clone: Its antigen is unidentified.

Study-level results: Cytomegalovirus status, reportedly, was diagnosed with high specificity and sensitivity by the classifier. Usually a TCR sequence was rare, but some public TCRs were found in many donors. The study labeled 150 or so TCR beta chains cytomegalovirus-associated.

Generated by immunoSEQ multiplex PCR, the TCRdb table keeps only in-frame clones and is missing some. Of around 250,000 clones in the sample, around 89% were seen once. The CDR3 is 15 residues long. Trimming cost V 0 bases and J 2 bases, with 10 bases left between them. Germline V gene data show CDR1 as MGHRA and CDR2 as YSYEKL. The sequence came from a woman between 18 and 30 years old in good health and CMV-seronegative. The sequenced sample consisted of PBMCs. The V gene is TRBV4-1, the J gene TRBJ2-5; D may be TRBD1 (6 bases). CDR3 region: CASSQDGGPQETQYF. As DNA, the CDR3 is TGCGCCAGCAGCCAAGATGGGGGCCCTCAAGAGACCCAGTACTTC.